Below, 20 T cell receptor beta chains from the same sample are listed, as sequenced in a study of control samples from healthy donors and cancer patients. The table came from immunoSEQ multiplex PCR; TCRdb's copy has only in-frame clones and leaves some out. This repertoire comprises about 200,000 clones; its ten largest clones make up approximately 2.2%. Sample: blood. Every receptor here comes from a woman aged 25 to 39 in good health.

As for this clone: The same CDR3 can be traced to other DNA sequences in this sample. CDR3 sequence reads: CASSLAGGYTEAFF. The CDR3 DNA follows: TGCGCCAGCAGCTTGGCGGGAGGGTACACTGAAGCTTTCTTT. The V gene is TRBV5-1, the J gene TRBJ1-1, with unresolved D. CDR3 length: 14 amino acids. The germline V gene encodes CDR1 SGHRS and CDR2 YFSETQ. The ends were cut back, 0 bases at V and 3 bases at J, with 9 bases in the middle.

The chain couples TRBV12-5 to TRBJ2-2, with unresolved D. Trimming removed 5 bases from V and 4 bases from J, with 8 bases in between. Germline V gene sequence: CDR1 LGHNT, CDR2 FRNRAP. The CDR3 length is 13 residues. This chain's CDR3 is CASGNGPTGELFF. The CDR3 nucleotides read TGTGCTAGTGGTAACGGGCCCACCGGGGAGCTGTTTTTT.

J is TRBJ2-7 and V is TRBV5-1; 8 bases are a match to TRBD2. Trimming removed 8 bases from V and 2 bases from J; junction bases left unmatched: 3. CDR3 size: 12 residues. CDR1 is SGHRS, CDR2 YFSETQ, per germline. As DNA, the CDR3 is TGCGCCAGTAAGCGGGGGACCTACGAGCAGTACTTC. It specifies CASKRGTYEQYF.

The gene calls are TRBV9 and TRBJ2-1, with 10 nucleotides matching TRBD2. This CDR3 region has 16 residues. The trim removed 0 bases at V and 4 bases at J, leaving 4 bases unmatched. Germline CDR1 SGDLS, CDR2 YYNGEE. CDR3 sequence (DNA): TGTGCCAGCAGCGTAGCAACTAGCGGGGTATACAATGAGCAGTTCTTC. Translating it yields CASSVATSGVYNEQFF.

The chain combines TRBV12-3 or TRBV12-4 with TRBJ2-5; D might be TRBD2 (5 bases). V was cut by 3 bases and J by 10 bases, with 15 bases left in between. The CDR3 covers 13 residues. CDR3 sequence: CASSFGLVGGQYF. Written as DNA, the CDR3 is TGTGCCAGCAGTTTTGGACTTGTCGGAGGCCAGTACTTC.

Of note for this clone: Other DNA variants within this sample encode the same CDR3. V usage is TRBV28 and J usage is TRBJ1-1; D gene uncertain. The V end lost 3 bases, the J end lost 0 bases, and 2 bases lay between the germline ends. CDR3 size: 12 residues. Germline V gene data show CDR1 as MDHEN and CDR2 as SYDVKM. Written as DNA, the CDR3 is TGTGCCAGCAGTTTGATGAACACTGAAGCTTTCTTT. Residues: CASSLMNTEAFF.

The CDR3 nucleotides read TGTGCCAGTAAGACAGGGAACACTGAAGCTTTCTTT. This sequence encodes CASKTGNTEAFF. The V gene is TRBV19, the J gene TRBJ1-1; D might be TRBD1 (6 bases). The V end lost 7 bases, the J end lost 1 base, and 7 bases lay between the germline ends. CDR1 is LNHDA, CDR2 SQIVND, per germline (reference sequence). This CDR3 is 12 amino acids long.

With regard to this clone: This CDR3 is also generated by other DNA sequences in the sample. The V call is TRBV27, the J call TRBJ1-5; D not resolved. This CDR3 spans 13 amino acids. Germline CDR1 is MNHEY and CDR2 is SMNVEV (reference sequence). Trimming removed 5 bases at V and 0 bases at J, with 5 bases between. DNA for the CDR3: TGTGCCAGCAGTCCTTATAGCAATCAGCCCCAGCATTTT. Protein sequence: CASSPYSNQPQHF.

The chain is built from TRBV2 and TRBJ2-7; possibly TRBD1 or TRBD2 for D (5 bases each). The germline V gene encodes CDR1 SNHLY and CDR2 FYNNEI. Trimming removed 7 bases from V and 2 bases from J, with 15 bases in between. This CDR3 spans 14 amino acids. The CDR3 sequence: CASMSQGGPYEQYF. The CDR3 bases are TGTGCCAGCATGAGTCAGGGCGGGCCCTACGAGCAGTACTTC.

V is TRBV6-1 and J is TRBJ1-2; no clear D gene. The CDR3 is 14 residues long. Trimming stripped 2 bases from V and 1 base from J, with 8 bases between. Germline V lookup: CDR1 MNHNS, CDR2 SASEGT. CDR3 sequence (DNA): TGTGCCAGCAGTGAATCGACGGTTAACTATGGCTACACCTTC. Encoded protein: CASSESTVNYGYTF.

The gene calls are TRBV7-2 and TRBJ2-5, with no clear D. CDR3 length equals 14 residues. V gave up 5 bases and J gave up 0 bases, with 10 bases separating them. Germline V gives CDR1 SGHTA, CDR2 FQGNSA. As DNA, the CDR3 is TGTGCCAGCAGCGTAAATGGGTACCAAGAGACCCAGTACTTC. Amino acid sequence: CASSVNGYQETQYF. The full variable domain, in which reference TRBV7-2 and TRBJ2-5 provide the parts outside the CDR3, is GAGVSQSPSNKVTEKGKDVELRCDPISGHTALYWYRQSLGQGLEFLIYFQGNSAPDKSGLPSDRFSAERTGGSVSTLTIQRTQQEDSAVYLCASSVNGYQETQYFGPGTRLLVL.

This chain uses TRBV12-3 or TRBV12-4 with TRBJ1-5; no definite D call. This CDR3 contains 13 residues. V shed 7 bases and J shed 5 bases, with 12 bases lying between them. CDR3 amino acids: CASTTDVHQPQHF. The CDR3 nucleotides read TGTGCCAGCACCACCGACGTCCATCAGCCCCAGCATTTT.

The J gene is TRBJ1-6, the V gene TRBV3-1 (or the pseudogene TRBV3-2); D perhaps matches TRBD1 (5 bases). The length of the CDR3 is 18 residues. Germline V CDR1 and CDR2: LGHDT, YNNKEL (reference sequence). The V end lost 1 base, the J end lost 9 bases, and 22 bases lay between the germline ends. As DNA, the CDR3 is TGTGCCAGCAGCCAAGGGTTTCCAGGGTCGGTGTCGATTTCACCCCTCCACTTT. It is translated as CASSQGFPGSVSISPLHF.

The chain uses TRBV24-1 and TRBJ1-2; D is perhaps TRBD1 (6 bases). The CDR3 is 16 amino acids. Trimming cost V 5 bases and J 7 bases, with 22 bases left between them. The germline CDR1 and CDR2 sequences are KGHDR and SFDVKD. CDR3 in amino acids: CATSAPLGGAGGGYTF. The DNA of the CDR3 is TGTGCCACCAGTGCCCCGCTCGGGGGCGCGGGCGGTGGCTACACCTTC.

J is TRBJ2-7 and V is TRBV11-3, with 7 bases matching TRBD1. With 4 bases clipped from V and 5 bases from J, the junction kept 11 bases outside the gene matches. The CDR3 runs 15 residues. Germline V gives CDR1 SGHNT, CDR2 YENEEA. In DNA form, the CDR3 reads TGTGCCAGCAGCTCCCGACAGGGAACAAGGAACGAGCAGTACTTC. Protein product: CASSSRQGTRNEQYF.

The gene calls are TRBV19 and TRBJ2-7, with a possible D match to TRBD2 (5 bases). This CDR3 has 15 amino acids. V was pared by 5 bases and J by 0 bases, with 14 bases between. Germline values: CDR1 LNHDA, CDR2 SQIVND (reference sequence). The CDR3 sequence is CASSPIGLRSYEQYF. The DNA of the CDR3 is TGTGCCAGTAGTCCTATCGGACTGCGCTCCTACGAGCAGTACTTC.

The CDR3 sequence: CASSNPLWRGKIDTGELFF. In nucleotides, the CDR3 is TGTGCCAGCAGTAACCCGCTGTGGCGGGGAAAGATAGACACCGGGGAGCTGTTTTTT. The chain couples TRBV28 to TRBJ2-2; tentatively, D is TRBD2 (6 bases). In germline, CDR1 is MDHEN, CDR2 SYDVKM. The CDR3 covers 19 residues. The germline V and J ends were trimmed by 5 bases and 3 bases, with 25 bases remaining between them.

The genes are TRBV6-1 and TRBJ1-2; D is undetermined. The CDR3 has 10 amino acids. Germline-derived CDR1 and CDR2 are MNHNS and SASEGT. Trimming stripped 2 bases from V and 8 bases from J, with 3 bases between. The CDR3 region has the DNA TGTGCCAGCAGTGAATGGGGCTACACCTTC. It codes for CASSEWGYTF.

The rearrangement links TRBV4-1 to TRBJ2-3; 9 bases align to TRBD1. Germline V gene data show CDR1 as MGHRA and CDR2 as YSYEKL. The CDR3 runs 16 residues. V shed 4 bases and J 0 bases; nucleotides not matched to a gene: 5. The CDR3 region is CASSRVDRGSTDTQYF. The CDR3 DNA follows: TGCGCCAGCAGCCGCGTTGACAGGGGGAGCACAGATACGCAGTATTTT.

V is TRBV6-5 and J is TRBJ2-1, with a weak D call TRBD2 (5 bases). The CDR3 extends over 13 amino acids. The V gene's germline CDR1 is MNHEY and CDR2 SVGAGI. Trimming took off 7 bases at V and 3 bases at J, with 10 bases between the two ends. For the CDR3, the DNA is TGTGCCAGCACGGGGAGAAGCTACAATGAGCAGTTCTTC. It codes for CASTGRSYNEQFF.